The entry below gives a single T cell receptor beta chain sequence along with its context. What it binds is unknown. This CDR3 spans 15 amino acids. CDR1 is MNHEY, CDR2 SVGAGI, per germline. V trimming: 2 bases; J trimming: 3 bases; junction bases outside the gene matches: 7. The time point is: persistent/refractory GD, antithyroid drugs over 5 years with positive TRAb. PBMCs were the source of the RNA used for TCR sequencing. The sample originates from a study of regulatory T cells in long-lasting Graves disease. Findings and limits, study-wide: Persistent disease was associated with favored TRBV28 usage and with favored use of TRBJ1-2 and TRBJ2-5.

Library construction for TCR beta used iRepertoire HTBI primers and Arm-PCR of CDR3 regions. TCRdb re-derived calls from the multiplex PCR reads in MiXCR, one entry per CDR3 protein. The data contain under 450,000 distinct CDR3 sequences, 23% of them singletons. The receptor was isolated from a female donor with Graves disease. The V call is TRBV6-5, the J call TRBJ2-7; 7 bases map to TRBD2. This specimen consisted of peripheral blood mononuclear cells (PBMCs), obtained when the disease was refractory, from a patient treated with antithyroid drugs. CDR3 region: CASSYLGLEDYEQYF. The CDR3 DNA reads as TGTGCCAGCAGTTACCTCGGACTAGAGGACTACGAGCAGTACTTC.